This passage covers 17 T cell receptor beta chains from one sample sequenced in a study of shared clonotypes between healthy human individuals. Positively selected for CCR7, the CD45RO-negative cells used as naive CD8 cells excluded terminally differentiated effector memory CD45RA+ cells. Here immunoSEQ multiplex PCR was the method, and the copy in TCRdb shows in-frame clones only, minus some. Altogether millions of clones are present, about 95% being singletons, with the ten largest covering 0.85% to 1.3%. The source material was naive CD8+ T cells sorted from blood. The receptors shown here come from a man aged 18 to 30 in good health.

V is TRBV7-2 and J is TRBJ2-7; 7 bases fit TRBD1. The trim removed 3 bases at V and 5 bases at J, leaving 10 bases unmatched. This CDR3 has 15 amino acids. Germline lookup yields CDR1 SGHTA and CDR2 FQGNSA. The CDR3 sequence is CASSFRAQGTHEQYF. The CDR3 bases are TGTGCCAGCAGCTTCCGGGCACAGGGGACCCACGAGCAGTACTTC. Full variable domain (missing parts from reference TRBV7-2 and TRBJ2-7): GAGVSQSPSNKVTEKGKDVELRCDPISGHTALYWYRQSLGQGLEFLIYFQGNSAPDKSGLPSDRFSAERTGGSVSTLTIQRTQQEDSAVYLCASSFRAQGTHEQYFGPGTRLTVT.

The chain uses TRBV11-2 and TRBJ1-4; D gene ambiguous. CDR1 and CDR2 from the germline V gene are SGHAT and FQNNGV. This CDR3 region has 14 residues. V was cut by 1 base and J by 5 bases, with 8 bases left in between. The CDR3 loop reads CASSLAAGNEKLFF. CDR3 DNA: TGTGCCAGCAGCTTAGCCGCCGGCAATGAAAAACTGTTTTTT.

This rearrangement joins TRBV5-6 to TRBJ2-7; 8 bases match TRBD2. CDR1 SGHDT and CDR2 YYEEEE come from the germline V gene. The CDR3 spans 15 residues. With V trimmed by 1 base and J by 1 base, 4 bases remained unmatched. The CDR3 region has the DNA TGTGCCAGCAGCTTGTGGCTAGCGGGTTCCTACGAGCAGTACTTC. This sequence encodes CASSLWLAGSYEQYF.

The chain recombines TRBV15 with TRBJ1-4, with TRBD1 identical over 7 bases. The CDR3 sequence is 13 residues long. The trim removed 8 bases at V and 5 bases at J, leaving 5 bases unmatched. From germline, CDR1 is LNHNV and CDR2 YYDKDF (reference sequence). The CDR3 sequence is CATRTGSNEKLFF. The CDR3 bases are TGTGCCACCCGGACAGGCTCCAATGAAAAACTGTTTTTT.

The rearrangement uses TRBV2 and TRBJ2-1; perhaps TRBD2 as D (5 bases). CDR3 length: 16 amino acids. With 1 base removed from V and 7 bases from J, the gap between germline ends came to 17 bases. The germline CDR1 and CDR2 sequences are SNHLY and FYNNEI. The CDR3 loop reads CASSEGGRAQYNEQFF. CDR3 coding DNA: TGTGCCAGCAGTGAAGGAGGGCGGGCCCAATATAATGAGCAGTTCTTC.

This clone was observed once. The chain couples TRBV19 to TRBJ1-5; D call uncertain. The CDR3 contains 14 residues. Trimming pared 3 bases from V and 1 base from J, leaving 7 bases between. CDR1 LNHDA and CDR2 SQIVND come from the germline V gene (reference sequence). The CDR3 DNA follows: TGTGCCAGTAGTATGGGTGTAAGCAATCAGCCCCAGCATTTT. This encodes CASSMGVSNQPQHF.

Worth noting for this clone: Other DNA sequences within the sample encode an identical CDR3. V is TRBV6-5 and J is TRBJ2-1; TRBD1 matches 7 bases. This CDR3 has 13 amino acids. J was trimmed by 3 bases and V by 6 bases; bases with no gene match: 2. Germline assignment: CDR1 MNHEY and CDR2 SVGAGI. The CDR3 sequence is CASRRDSYNEQFF. In DNA, the CDR3 is TGTGCCAGCAGGAGGGACAGCTACAATGAGCAGTTCTTC.

This chain connects TRBV15 to TRBJ1-2; 10 bases map to TRBD1. Trimming cost V 0 bases and J 8 bases; bases outside gene matches: 9. This CDR3 has 16 residues. Germline-derived CDR1 and CDR2 are LNHNV and YYDKDF (reference sequence). The CDR3 DNA follows: TGTGCCACCAGCAGAGATCCCGGAGGGACAGGGGTCGGCTACACCTTC. Amino acids: CATSRDPGGTGVGYTF.

The J gene is TRBJ2-1, the V gene TRBV5-6; D unresolved. V lost 4 bases and J 5 bases, leaving 4 bases between the germline ends. In germline, CDR1 is SGHDT, CDR2 YYEEEE. The CDR3 has 11 amino acids. CDR3 sequence: CASSQNNEQFF. CDR3 in DNA: TGTGCCAGCAGCCAAAACAATGAGCAGTTCTTC.

The V and J genes are TRBV2 and TRBJ1-1; unclear D gene. The CDR3 is 12 residues long. V lost 6 bases and J 3 bases, leaving 8 bases between the germline ends. Germline values: CDR1 SNHLY, CDR2 FYNNEI. CDR3 DNA sequence: TGTGCCAGCAGCGCTTGGGACACTGAAGCTTTCTTT. Encoded protein: CASSAWDTEAFF.

This chain uses TRBV27 with TRBJ2-7; 8 bases fit TRBD2. The CDR3 is made up of 16 amino acids. Germline CDR1 MNHEY, CDR2 SMNVEV (reference sequence). V trimming: 3 bases; J trimming: 4 bases; junction bases outside the gene matches: 11. CDR3 sequence (DNA): TGTGCCAGCAGTTTTTCCCAAGGGACTAGATCGTACGAGCAGTACTTC. Translating gives CASSFSQGTRSYEQYF.

The CDR3 is CASSLVVQGAAYEQYF. In DNA, the CDR3 is TGTGCCAGCAGCTTAGTGGTGCAGGGGGCCGCCTACGAGCAGTACTTC. The chain combines TRBV11-2 with TRBJ2-7, with TRBD1 identical over 8 bases. The V segment lost 1 base and the J segment 2 bases; nucleotides outside the gene matches: 7. CDR3 length: 16 residues. The germline V gene encodes CDR1 SGHAT and CDR2 FQNNGV.

To note about this clone: This sample includes further DNA sequences coding for the same CDR3. This chain connects TRBV5-1 to TRBJ2-1; D gene uncertain. V shed 0 bases and J shed 0 bases, with 7 bases lying between them. Germline lookup yields CDR1 SGHRS and CDR2 YFSETQ. The CDR3 contains 15 residues. CDR3 region: CASSLGGSSYNEQFF. CDR3 sequence (DNA): TGCGCCAGCAGCTTGGGTGGTAGCTCCTACAATGAGCAGTTCTTC.

Worth noting for this clone: Other DNA sequences within the sample encode an identical CDR3. The V call is TRBV7-2, the J call TRBJ2-7; the match to TRBD1 covers 12 bases. Per germline, CDR1 SGHTA and CDR2 FQGNSA. This CDR3 spans 14 amino acids. J gave up 5 bases and V 3 bases, and 2 bases lay outside the gene matches. The CDR3 protein is CASSFGTGGDEQYF. Here the CDR3 DNA reads TGTGCCAGCAGCTTCGGGACAGGGGGCGACGAGCAGTACTTC.

This chain uses TRBV27 with TRBJ2-3, with 7 bases identical to TRBD2. Per germline, CDR1 MNHEY and CDR2 SMNVEV (reference sequence). With V trimmed by 2 bases and J by 5 bases, 10 bases remained unmatched. CDR3 length: 16 amino acids. The CDR3 region is CASSLGVSGKVDTQYF. CDR3 bases: TGTGCCAGCAGTTTAGGGGTGAGCGGGAAGGTAGATACGCAGTATTTT.

V usage is TRBV29-1 and J usage is TRBJ1-3; the D is unclear. Germline loops: CDR1 SQVTM, CDR2 ANQGSEA. V was clipped by 0 bases and J by 0 bases, with 6 bases between them. The CDR3 runs 14 residues. CDR3 in amino acids: CSVEDPPSGNTIYF. The CDR3 bases are TGCAGCGTTGAAGATCCACCCTCTGGAAACACCATATATTTT.

The V gene is TRBV7-2, the J gene TRBJ2-7; D is perhaps TRBD2 (5 bases). V was pared by 5 bases and J by 3 bases, with 17 bases between. The CDR3 totals 15 residues. Germline lookup yields CDR1 SGHTA and CDR2 FQGNSA. CDR3 sequence reads: CASSPAGEMDYEQYF. The CDR3 coding sequence is TGTGCCAGCAGCCCTGCCGGGGAAATGGACTACGAGCAGTACTTC. Variable domain in full (rest from reference TRBV7-2 and TRBJ2-7): GAGVSQSPSNKVTEKGKDVELRCDPISGHTALYWYRQSLGQGLEFLIYFQGNSAPDKSGLPSDRFSAERTGGSVSTLTIQRTQQEDSAVYLCASSPAGEMDYEQYFGPGTRLTVT.